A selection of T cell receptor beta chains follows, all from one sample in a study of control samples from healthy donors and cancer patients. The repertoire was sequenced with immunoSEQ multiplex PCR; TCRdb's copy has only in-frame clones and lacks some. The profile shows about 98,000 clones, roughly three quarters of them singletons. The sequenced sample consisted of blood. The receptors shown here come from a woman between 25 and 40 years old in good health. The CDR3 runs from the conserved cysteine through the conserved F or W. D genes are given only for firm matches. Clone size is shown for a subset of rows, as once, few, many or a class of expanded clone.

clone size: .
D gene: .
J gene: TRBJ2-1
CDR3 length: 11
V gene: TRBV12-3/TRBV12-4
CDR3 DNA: TGTGCCAGCAGAACCGGGGATGAGCAGTTCTTC
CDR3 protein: CASRTGDEQFF

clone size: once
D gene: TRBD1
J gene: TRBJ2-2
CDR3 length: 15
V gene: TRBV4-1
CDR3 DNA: TGCGCCAGCAGCCCACAGGGGGCAGGGACCGGGGAGCTGTTTTTT
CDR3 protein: CASSPQGAGTGELFF

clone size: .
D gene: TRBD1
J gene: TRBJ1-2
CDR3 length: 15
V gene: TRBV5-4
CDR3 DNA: TGTGCCAGCAGCAACCGACAGGGGGCGGACTATGGCTACACCTTC
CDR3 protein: CASSNRQGADYGYTF

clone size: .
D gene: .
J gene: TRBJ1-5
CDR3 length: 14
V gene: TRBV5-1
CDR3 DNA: TGCGCCAGCAGCTTGGATGGCAACAATCAGCCCCAGCATTTT
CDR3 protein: CASSLDGNNQPQHF

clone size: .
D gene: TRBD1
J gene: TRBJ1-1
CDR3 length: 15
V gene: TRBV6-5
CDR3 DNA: TGTGCCAGCCGTACACCCTACTCAGGGGGCCCTGAAGCTTTCTTT
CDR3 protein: CASRTPYSGGPEAFF

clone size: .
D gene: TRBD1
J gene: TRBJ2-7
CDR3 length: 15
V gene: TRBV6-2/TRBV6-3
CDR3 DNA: TGTGCCAGCAGTGTCCCGGGACAGGGCAGGTACGAGCAGTACTTC
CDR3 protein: CASSVPGQGRYEQYF

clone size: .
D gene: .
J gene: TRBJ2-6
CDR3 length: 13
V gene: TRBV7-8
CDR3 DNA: TGTGCCAGCAGCCGTCCCGGGGCCAACGTCCTGACTTTC
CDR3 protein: CASSRPGANVLTF

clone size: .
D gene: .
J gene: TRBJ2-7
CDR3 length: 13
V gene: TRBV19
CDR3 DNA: TGTGCCAGTAGTATGGCTCCCACCTACGAGCAGTACTTC
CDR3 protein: CASSMAPTYEQYF

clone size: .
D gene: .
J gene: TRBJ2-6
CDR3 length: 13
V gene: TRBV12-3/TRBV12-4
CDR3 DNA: TGTGCCAGCAGTTTACCCGGGGCCAACGTCCTGACTTTC
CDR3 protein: CASSLPGANVLTF

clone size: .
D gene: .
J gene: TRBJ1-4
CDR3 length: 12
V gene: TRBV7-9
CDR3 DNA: TGTGCCAGCAGCTTAGTTACAGGCGGACTGTTTTTT
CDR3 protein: CASSLVTGGLFF

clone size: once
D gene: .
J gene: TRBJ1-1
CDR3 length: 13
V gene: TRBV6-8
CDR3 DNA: TGTGCCAGCAGTTACGGCAGGGACACTGAAGCTTTCTTT
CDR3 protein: CASSYGRDTEAFF

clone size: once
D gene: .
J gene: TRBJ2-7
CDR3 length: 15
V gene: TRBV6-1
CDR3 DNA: TGTGCCAGCAGTGAATGGGGGGCGCCGGGCTACGAGCAGTACTTC
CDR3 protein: CASSEWGAPGYEQYF

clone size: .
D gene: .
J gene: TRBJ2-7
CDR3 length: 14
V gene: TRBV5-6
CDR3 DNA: TGTGCCAGCAGCTCGCTTGTCGGCAGGGACGAGCAGTACTTC
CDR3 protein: CASSSLVGRDEQYF

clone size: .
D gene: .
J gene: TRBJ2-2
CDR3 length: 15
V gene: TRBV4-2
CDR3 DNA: TGTGCCAGCAGCCAAGGAGGGGGACGCACCGGGGAGCTGTTTTTT
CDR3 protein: CASSQGGGRTGELFF

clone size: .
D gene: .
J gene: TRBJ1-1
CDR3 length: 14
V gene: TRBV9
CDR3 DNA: TGTGCCAGCAGCCCCCGGTTAGGGGGCACTGAAGCTTTCTTT
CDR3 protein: CASSPRLGGTEAFF

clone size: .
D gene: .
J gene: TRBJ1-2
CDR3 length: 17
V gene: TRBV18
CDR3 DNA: TGTGCCAGCTCACCCACCCGGGCCACATCTACTTACTATGGCTACACCTTC
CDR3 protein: CASSPTRATSTYYGYTF

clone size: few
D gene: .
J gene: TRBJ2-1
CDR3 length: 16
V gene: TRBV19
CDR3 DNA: TGTGCCAGTAGTATAGATCCCAGGGGGGCGTACAATGAGCAGTTCTTC
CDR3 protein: CASSIDPRGAYNEQFF

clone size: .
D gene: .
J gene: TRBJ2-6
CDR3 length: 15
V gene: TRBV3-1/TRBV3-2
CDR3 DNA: TGTGCCAGCAGCCAAAGCCAGGCTGGGGCCAACGTCCTGACTTTC
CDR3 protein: CASSQSQAGANVLTF

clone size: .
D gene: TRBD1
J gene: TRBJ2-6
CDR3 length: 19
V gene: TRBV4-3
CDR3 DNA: TGCGCCAGCAGCCAAGATCCAGGGGGTCCCACTTCTGGGGCCAACGTCCTGACTTTC
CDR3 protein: CASSQDPGGPTSGANVLTF

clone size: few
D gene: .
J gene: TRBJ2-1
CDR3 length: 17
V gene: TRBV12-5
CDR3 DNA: TGTGCTAGTGGTGCCTGGGGCGGGGCAAGCTCCTACAATGAGCAGTTCTTC
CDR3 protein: CASGAWGGASSYNEQFF

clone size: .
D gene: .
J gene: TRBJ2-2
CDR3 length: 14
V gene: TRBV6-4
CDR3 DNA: TGTGCCAGCAGTGACTCGGCAGACACCGGGGAGCTGTTTTTT
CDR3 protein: CASSDSADTGELFF

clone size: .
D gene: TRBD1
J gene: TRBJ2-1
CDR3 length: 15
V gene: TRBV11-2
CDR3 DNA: TGTGCCAGCAGCTCCGGGTATGGGGGACAGTCTGAGCAGTTCTTC
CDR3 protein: CASSSGYGGQSEQFF

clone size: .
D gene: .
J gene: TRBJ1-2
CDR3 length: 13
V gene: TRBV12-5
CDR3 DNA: TGTGCTAGTGGTCTTCTCTCAGGGAATGGCTACACCTTC
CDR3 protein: CASGLLSGNGYTF

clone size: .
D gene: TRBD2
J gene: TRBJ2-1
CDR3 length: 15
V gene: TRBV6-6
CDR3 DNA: TGTGCCAGCACCTCCAGGCTAGCGGGGAACAATGAGCAGTTCTTC
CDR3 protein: CASTSRLAGNNEQFF

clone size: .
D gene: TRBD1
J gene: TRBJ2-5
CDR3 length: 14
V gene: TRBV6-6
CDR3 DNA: TGTGCCAGCAGACCAGACAGGGGAAAAGAGACCCAGTACTTC
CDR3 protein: CASRPDRGKETQYF

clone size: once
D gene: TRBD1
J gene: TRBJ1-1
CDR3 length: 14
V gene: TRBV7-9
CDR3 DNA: TGTGCCAGCAGCTATATAACAGGGGGCACTGAAGCTTTCTTT
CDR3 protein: CASSYITGGTEAFF

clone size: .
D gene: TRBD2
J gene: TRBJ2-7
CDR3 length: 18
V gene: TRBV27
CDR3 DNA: TGTGCCAGCAGTCCCGTAGCGGGGGGAACCCTTGTTTACTACGAGCAGTACTTC
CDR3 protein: CASSPVAGGTLVYYEQYF

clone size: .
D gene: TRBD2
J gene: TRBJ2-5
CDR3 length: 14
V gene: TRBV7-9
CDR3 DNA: TGTGCCAGCAGCCCCCCAGCGGGGACAGAGACCCAGTACTTC
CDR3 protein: CASSPPAGTETQYF

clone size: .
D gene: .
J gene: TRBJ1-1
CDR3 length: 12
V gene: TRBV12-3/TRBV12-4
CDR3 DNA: TGTGCCAGCAGTTTGTTAGGGAGGGGAGCTTTCTTT
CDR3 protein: CASSLLGRGAFF

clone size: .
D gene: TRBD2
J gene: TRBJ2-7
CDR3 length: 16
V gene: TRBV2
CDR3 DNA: TGTGCCAGCAGTGGTTCCCGCGGGGGGGGCACCTACGAGCAGTACTTC
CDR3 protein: CASSGSRGGGTYEQYF

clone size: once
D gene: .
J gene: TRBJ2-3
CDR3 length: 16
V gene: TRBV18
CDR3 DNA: TGTGCCAGCTCACCAATTACGGGCGGGGCTACAGATACGCAGTATTTT
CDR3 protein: CASSPITGGATDTQYF

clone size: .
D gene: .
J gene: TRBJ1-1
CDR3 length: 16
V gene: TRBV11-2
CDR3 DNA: TGTGCCAGCAGCTCAGGACTGTTAATCATGAACACTGAAGCTTTCTTT
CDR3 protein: CASSSGLLIMNTEAFF

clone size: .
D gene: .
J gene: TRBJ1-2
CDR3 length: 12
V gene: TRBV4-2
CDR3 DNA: TGTGCCAGCAGCCAAGAGAGTTATGGCTACACCTTC
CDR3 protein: CASSQESYGYTF

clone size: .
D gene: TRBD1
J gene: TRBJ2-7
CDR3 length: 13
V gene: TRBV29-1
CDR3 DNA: TGCAGCGTTGGGCGGACAGGGGGAGACGAGCAGTACTTC
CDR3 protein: CSVGRTGGDEQYF

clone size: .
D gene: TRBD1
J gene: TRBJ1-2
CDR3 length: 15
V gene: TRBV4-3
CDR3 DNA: TGCGCCAGCAGCCCTCGACAGGGGGCTCTCTATGGCTACACCTTC
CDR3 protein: CASSPRQGALYGYTF

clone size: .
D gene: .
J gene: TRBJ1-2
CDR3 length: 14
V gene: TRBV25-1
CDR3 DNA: TGTGCCAGCAGTGAGGGGATTGGGGTAGATGGCTACACCTTC
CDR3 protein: CASSEGIGVDGYTF

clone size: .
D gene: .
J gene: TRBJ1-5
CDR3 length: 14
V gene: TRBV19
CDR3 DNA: TGTGCCAGTAGTTCGAAAAGGGGGAGACAGCCCCAGCATTTT
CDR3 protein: CASSSKRGRQPQHF

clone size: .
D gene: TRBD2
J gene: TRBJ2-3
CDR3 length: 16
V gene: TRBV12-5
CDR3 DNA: TGTGCTAGTGGTTTGGTAATCGGGAGGGACACAGATACGCAGTATTTT
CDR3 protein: CASGLVIGRDTDTQYF

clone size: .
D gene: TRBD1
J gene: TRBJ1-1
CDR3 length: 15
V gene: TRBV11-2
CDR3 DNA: TGTGCCAGCAGCCCGGGACAGGGGGCGAACACTGAAGCTTTCTTT
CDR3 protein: CASSPGQGANTEAFF

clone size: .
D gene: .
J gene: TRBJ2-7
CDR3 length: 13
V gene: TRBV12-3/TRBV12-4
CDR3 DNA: TGTGCCAGCAGTTTCGGTAGGGCCAACGAGCAGTACTTC
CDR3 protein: CASSFGRANEQYF

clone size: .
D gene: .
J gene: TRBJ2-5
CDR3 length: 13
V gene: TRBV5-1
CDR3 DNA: TGCGCCAGCCACCCAGGCGTACGGGAGACCCAGTACTTC
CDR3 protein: CASHPGVRETQYF

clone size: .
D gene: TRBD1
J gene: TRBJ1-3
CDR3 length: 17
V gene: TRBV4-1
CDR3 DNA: TGCGCCAGCAGCCAAGCCCTGGGACAGGGCTCTGGAAACACCATATATTTT
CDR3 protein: CASSQALGQGSGNTIYF

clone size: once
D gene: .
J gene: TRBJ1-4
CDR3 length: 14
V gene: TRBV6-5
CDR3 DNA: TGTGCCAGCAGTAGGGCTTCGACTAATGAAAAACTGTTTTTT
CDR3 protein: CASSRASTNEKLFF

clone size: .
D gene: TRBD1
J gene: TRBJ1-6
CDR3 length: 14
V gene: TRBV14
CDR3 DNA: TGTGCCAGCAGCGTGGACAGGGGTAATTCACCCCTCCACTTT
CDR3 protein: CASSVDRGNSPLHF

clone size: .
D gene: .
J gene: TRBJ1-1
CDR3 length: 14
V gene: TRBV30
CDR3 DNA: TGTGCCTGGAACCCCGCTCCCCGGCACACTGAAGCTTTCTTT
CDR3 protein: CAWNPAPRHTEAFF